This entry lists 31 T cell receptor beta chains sequenced from one sample in a study of cytomegalovirus exposure and HLA in healthy donors. PCR involved 60 Vbeta and 13 Jbeta primers. Sequencing was performed with immunoSEQ multiplex PCR; in TCRdb, only in-frame clones are kept and a portion is missing. The sample lists fewer than 250,000 clones; approximately 79% were seen once. The sample was PBMCs. The receptors stem from a woman between 18 and 30 years old in good health and CMV-seronegative.

The V and J genes are TRBV19 and TRBJ1-6; TRBD1 matches at 7 bases. The CDR3 has 17 residues. CDR1 is LNHDA and CDR2 is SQIVND in the germline V gene (reference sequence). V gave up 9 bases and J gave up 0 bases; unmatched junction bases: 11. The CDR3 region has the DNA TGTGCCAGCACCAGGGGGATCCCTGCCTCCTATAATTCACCCCTCCACTTT. It yields the protein CASTRGIPASYNSPLHF.

The rearrangement links TRBV5-1 to TRBJ2-1; no definite D call. The V and J ends lost 0 bases and 6 bases respectively, with 7 bases between them. Germline V lookup: CDR1 SGHRS, CDR2 YFSETQ. The CDR3 runs 13 residues. CDR3 DNA sequence: TGCGCCAGCAGCTTGGGAGGAAGCAATGAGCAGTTCTTC. It codes for CASSLGGSNEQFF.

The chain links TRBV28 to TRBJ1-4; D is undetermined. The CDR3 contains 15 residues. V was trimmed by 5 bases and J by 0 bases, leaving 10 bases between them. CDR1 and CDR2 from the germline V gene are MDHEN and SYDVKM. CDR3 protein: CASSPELATNEKLFF. The DNA of the CDR3 is TGTGCCAGCAGTCCCGAACTGGCAACTAATGAAAAACTGTTTTTT. The full variable domain, rest sourced from reference TRBV28 and TRBJ1-4, is DVKVTQSSRYLVKRTGEKVFLECVQDMDHENMFWYRQDPGLGLRLIYFSYDVKMKEKGDIPEGYSVSREKKERFSLILESASTNQTSMYLCASSPELATNEKLFFGSGTQLSVL.

The gene calls are TRBV18 and TRBJ1-2; 9 positions agree with TRBD1. Germline-derived CDR1 and CDR2 are KGHSH and LQKENI. Trimming cost V 6 bases and J 4 bases; bases outside gene matches: 15. This CDR3 is 17 amino acids long. Here the CDR3 DNA reads TGTGCCAGCTCCTCCTCACCAAACAGGGGGCAGGCCTATGGCTACACCTTC. Translation gives CASSSSPNRGQAYGYTF.

The chain recombines TRBV7-9 with TRBJ2-2; D uncertain. Trimming took off 5 bases at V and 5 bases at J, with 9 bases between the two ends. Germline CDR1 is SEHNR and CDR2 is FQNEAQ (reference sequence). There are 13 residues in the CDR3. This CDR3 reads CASSLRITGELFF. In DNA form, the CDR3 reads TGTGCCAGCAGCCTTAGAATAACCGGGGAGCTGTTTTTT.

The chain links TRBV10-3 to TRBJ2-5; 13 nucleotides match TRBD2. CDR1 and CDR2 from the germline V gene are ENHRY and SYGVKD. J lost 2 bases, V lost 6 bases, and 6 bases had no gene match. This CDR3 comprises 16 residues. The CDR3 loop is CAISVTSGGSQETQYF. The CDR3 nucleotides read TGTGCCATCAGCGTGACTAGCGGGGGGTCACAAGAGACCCAGTACTTC.

The rearrangement links TRBV7-9 to TRBJ1-4, with D unresolved. The ends were cut back, 4 bases at V and 7 bases at J, with 16 bases in the middle. The CDR3 is made up of 15 amino acids. Germline V CDR1 and CDR2: SEHNR, FQNEAQ (reference sequence). The CDR3 is CASSSVHISPEKLFF. Written as DNA, the CDR3 is TGTGCCAGCAGCTCAGTCCACATATCTCCTGAAAAACTGTTTTTT.

The chain uses TRBV5-1 and TRBJ1-1; possibly TRBD1 for D (6 bases). This CDR3 comprises 15 residues. V was clipped by 4 bases and J by 0 bases, with 13 bases between them. Germline-derived CDR1 and CDR2 are SGHRS and YFSETQ. CDR3 residues: CASSEVQGMNTEAFF. CDR3 bases: TGCGCCAGCAGCGAAGTCCAGGGGATGAACACTGAAGCTTTCTTT.

V is TRBV5-1 and J is TRBJ2-3; 7 bases are a match to TRBD1. Germline trimming cut 5 bases from V and 2 bases from J; bases unmatched to any gene: 8. CDR3 size: 15 residues. Germline V gene sequence: CDR1 SGHRS, CDR2 YFSETQ. CDR3 amino acids: CASSNADRTTDTQYF. The CDR3 nucleotides are TGCGCCAGCAGTAACGCGGACAGGACCACAGATACGCAGTATTTT. Together with reference TRBV5-1 and TRBJ2-3, the CDR3 gives the full variable domain: KAGVTQTPRYLIKTRGQQVTLSCSPISGHRSVSWYQQTPGQGLQFLFEYFSETQRNKGNFPGRFSGRQFSNSRSEMNVSTLELGDSALYLCASSNADRTTDTQYFGPGTRLTVL.

This CDR3 reads CASSLWGGGGEAFF. CDR3 DNA sequence: TGTGCCAGCAGTTTATGGGGTGGAGGTGGTGAAGCTTTCTTT. The V and J genes are TRBV28 and TRBJ1-1; D call uncertain. V gave up 0 bases and J gave up 7 bases, with 12 bases separating them. CDR3 length equals 14 residues. Per the germline V gene, CDR1 is MDHEN and CDR2 is SYDVKM. Looking up the rest from reference TRBV28 and TRBJ1-1 gives the full variable domain: DVKVTQSSRYLVKRTGEKVFLECVQDMDHENMFWYRQDPGLGLRLIYFSYDVKMKEKGDIPEGYSVSREKKERFSLILESASTNQTSMYLCASSLWGGGGEAFFGQGTRLTVV.

Only one count was recorded for this clone. The chain has TRBV14 and TRBJ2-2; maybe TRBD1 (5 bases). The V gene's germline CDR1 is SGHDN and CDR2 FVKESK. V was trimmed by 3 bases and J by 3 bases, leaving 8 bases between them. The CDR3 sequence is 14 residues long. This CDR3 reads CASSHFRDTGELFF. The CDR3 bases are TGTGCCAGCAGCCATTTCAGGGACACCGGGGAGCTGTTTTTT. The variable domain in full, completed from reference TRBV14 and TRBJ2-2, reads EAGVTQFPSHSVIEKGQTVTLRCDPISGHDNLYWYRRVMGKEIKFLLHFVKESKQDESGMPNNRFLAERTGGTYSTLKVQPAELEDSGVYFCASSHFRDTGELFFGEGSRLTVL.

V usage is TRBV7-3 and J usage is TRBJ2-6; 7 positions match TRBD1. The CDR3 is 16 residues long. The junction had 5 bases not matched to a gene; V was cut back by 6 bases and J by 0 bases. Germline V CDR1 and CDR2: SGHTA, FQGTGA. CDR3 region: CASSGTDSSGANVLTF. DNA for the CDR3: TGTGCCAGCAGTGGGACAGACAGCTCTGGGGCCAACGTCCTGACTTTC.

This clone was recorded only once. The CDR3 DNA is TGTGCCAGCAGTGGTTGGAACAGGGGGGGTACTGAAGCTTTCTTT. This sequence encodes CASSGWNRGGTEAFF. The gene calls are TRBV6-1 and TRBJ1-1, with 8 bases matching TRBD1. The V segment lost 4 bases and the J segment 5 bases; nucleotides outside the gene matches: 9. Germline assignment: CDR1 MNHNS and CDR2 SASEGT. The CDR3 spans 15 residues.

The chain has TRBV7-9 and TRBJ2-1, with 8 bases that match TRBD2. Germline loops: CDR1 SEHNR, CDR2 FQNEAQ (reference sequence). V lost 3 bases, J lost 4 bases, and 8 bases stayed unmatched. This CDR3 has 16 residues. The CDR3 DNA sequence: TGTGCCAGCAGCTTTGGGACTAGAGCTGGTTACAATGAGCAGTTCTTC. Its protein product is CASSFGTRAGYNEQFF. The full variable domain, with the rest looked up from reference TRBV7-9 and TRBJ2-1, is DTGVSQNPRHKITKRGQNVTFRCDPISEHNRLYWYRQTLGQGPEFLTYFQNEAQLEKSRLLSDRFSAERPKGSFSTLEIQRTEQGDSAMYLCASSFGTRAGYNEQFFGPGTRLTVL.

The rearrangement joins TRBV5-4 to TRBJ2-3; 7 bases line up with TRBD2. The CDR3 length is 14 residues. Germline values: CDR1 SGHNT, CDR2 YYREEE (reference sequence). Trimming removed 4 bases from V and 5 bases from J; junction bases left unmatched: 7. The CDR3 DNA sequence: TGTGCCAGCAGCGTCCTACAGCGGGAAGATACGCAGTATTTT. It specifies CASSVLQREDTQYF.

Only a few counts were recorded for this clone. The CDR3 loop reads CASIDRVHETQYF. CDR3 coding DNA: TGTGCCAGCATCGACAGGGTCCACGAGACCCAGTACTTC. The rearrangement joins TRBV11-2 to TRBJ2-5, with 7 bases aligning to TRBD1. This CDR3 is built from 13 residues. V trimming: 7 bases; J trimming: 5 bases; junction bases outside the gene matches: 7. CDR1 and CDR2 from the germline V gene are SGHAT and FQNNGV.

Notes on this clone: The conserved phenylalanine or tryptophan is not found at the CDR3 terminus, so this likely reflects a read error. The DNA is left out, because the CDR3 cannot be placed on it with certainty; the CDR3 is given as TCRdb lists it. V gene TRBV5-3 combines with J gene TRBJ2-7; TRBD2 is the table's D call, not checked against the DNA. TRBV5-3 is labeled an ORF, and its function is uncertain. Both ends counted, the CDR3 spans 8 residues. CDR3 sequence: CARCGLEI.

As to this clone: Relative to the germline gene, one junction end is altered; a read error may explain this. J is TRBJ1-5 and V is TRBV7-9; D ambiguous. The CDR3 totals 14 residues. The germline CDR1 and CDR2 sequences are SEHNR and FQNEAQ (reference sequence). The CDR3: CSSSLVESNQPQHF. The CDR3 nucleotides are TGTTCCAGCAGCTTAGTAGAGAGCAATCAGCCCCAGCATTTT.

As regards this clone: Other DNA sequences in the sample encode the same CDR3. The chain recombines TRBV28 with TRBJ2-5; TRBD1 matches 7 bases. From germline, CDR1 is MDHEN and CDR2 SYDVKM. After removal of 8 bases from V and 4 bases from J, the junction contained 7 bases not matched to a gene. This CDR3 is built from 13 residues. The DNA of the CDR3 is TGTGCCAGCGCCACGACAGGGTCAGAGACCCAGTACTTC. Translation: CASATTGSETQYF.

The DNA for the CDR3 is TGTGCCAGCAGTCTACAGGGCACTGAAGCTTTCTTT. This encodes CASSLQGTEAFF. The rearrangement joins TRBV6-5 to TRBJ1-1; D possibly corresponds to TRBD1 (6 bases). The CDR3 sequence is 12 residues long. Germline-derived CDR1 and CDR2 are MNHEY and SVGAGI. Trimming removed 5 bases at V and 4 bases at J, with 8 bases between.

The chain employs TRBV5-5 and TRBJ2-7; no reliable D call. Germline CDR1 is SGHKS and CDR2 is YYEKEE (reference sequence). CDR3 size: 13 residues. Trimming cost V 3 bases and J 2 bases, with 9 bases left between them. The CDR3 sequence is CASSSLEAYEQYF. The CDR3 DNA reads as TGTGCCAGCAGCTCCCTAGAGGCCTACGAGCAGTACTTC.

The chain couples TRBV7-8 to TRBJ2-2; possible D gene TRBD2, 5 bases. This CDR3 region has 13 residues. The ends were cut back, 6 bases at V and 4 bases at J, with 9 bases in the middle. Germline V gene data show CDR1 as SGHVS and CDR2 as FQNEAQ. The DNA of the CDR3 is TGTGCCAGCAGGAGGGTTTCCACCGGGGAGCTGTTTTTT. It encodes CASRRVSTGELFF. Together with reference TRBV7-8 and TRBJ2-2, the CDR3 gives the full variable domain: GAGVSQSPRYKVAKRGQDVALRCDPISGHVSLFWYQQALGQGPEFLTYFQNEAQLDKSGLPSDRFFAERPEGSVSTLKIQRTQQEDSAVYLCASRRVSTGELFFGEGSRLTVL.

The gene calls are TRBV19 and TRBJ2-7; TRBD1 agrees at 10 bases. The germline V gene encodes CDR1 LNHDA and CDR2 SQIVND (reference sequence). CDR3 length equals 16 residues. Trimming removed 4 bases from V and 2 bases from J; junction bases left unmatched: 8. CDR3 region: CASSTARDRGAYEQYF. Here the CDR3 DNA reads TGTGCCAGTAGTACCGCAAGGGACAGGGGTGCCTACGAGCAGTACTTC.

CDR3 DNA: TGTGCCAGCAGTCCTACCACAGGGAGCAATCAGCCCCAGCATTTT. Its translation: CASSPTTGSNQPQHF. V is TRBV27 and J is TRBJ1-5; D perhaps matches TRBD1 (6 bases). The V and J ends lost 5 bases and 1 base respectively, with 12 bases between them. Germline lookup yields CDR1 MNHEY and CDR2 SMNVEV (reference sequence). The CDR3 has 15 amino acids.

The chain recombines TRBV27 with TRBJ1-1, with D possibly TRBD1 on 5 matching bases. The germline V gene has CDR1 MNHEY and CDR2 SMNVEV (reference sequence). This CDR3 is 15 amino acids long. V was cut by 2 bases and J by 1 base, with 11 bases left in between. This CDR3 reads CASSLRGFGNTEAFF. CDR3 DNA: TGTGCCAGCAGTTTAAGGGGTTTCGGGAACACTGAAGCTTTCTTT.

In regard to this clone: A read error may account for a junction end that differs from germline. The chain recombines TRBV7-7 with TRBJ2-1, with TRBD2 identical over 9 bases. Germline CDR1 reads SSHAT; CDR2 reads FNYEAQ (reference sequence). CDR3 size: 16 residues. The CDR3, as DNA: TGTGCTAGCAGCGCAACTTTCGCGGGAGGGTCGAATGAGCAGTTCTTC. Its protein product is CASSATFAGGSNEQFF. Complete variable domain (other parts from reference TRBV7-7 and TRBJ2-1): GAGVSQSPRYKVTKRGQDVTLRCDPISSHATLYWYQQALGQGPEFLTYFNYEAQPDKSGLPSDRFSAERPEGSISTLTIQRTEQRDSAMYRCASSATFAGGSNEQFFGPGTRLTVL.

The table lists this clone with a few counts. The rearrangement links TRBV7-3 to TRBJ1-6, with unresolved D. The V gene lost 1 base and the J gene lost 8 bases, with 6 bases spanning the gap. The V gene's germline CDR1 is SGHTA and CDR2 FQGTGA. This CDR3 is built from 13 residues. CDR3 residues: CASSLMRDSPLHF. CDR3 sequence (DNA): TGTGCCAGCAGCTTAATGCGGGATTCACCCCTCCACTTT. The whole variable domain, remainder taken from reference TRBV7-3 and TRBJ1-6, is GAGVSQTPSNKVTEKGKYVELRCDPISGHTALYWYRQSLGQGPEFLIYFQGTGAADDSGLPNDRFFAVRPEGSVSTLKIQRTERGDSAVYLCASSLMRDSPLHFGNGTRLTVT.

In this sample, this clone turned up many times. This rearrangement joins TRBV6-1 to TRBJ2-7; TRBD1 aligns across 7 bases. Germline V gene data show CDR1 as MNHNS and CDR2 as SASEGT. This CDR3 has 15 residues. The junction had 5 bases not matched to a gene; V was cut back by 0 bases and J by 3 bases. The CDR3 reads CASSEAQGTNYEQYF. DNA of the CDR3: TGTGCCAGCAGTGAAGCACAGGGGACCAACTACGAGCAGTACTTC.

The V gene is TRBV27, the J gene TRBJ2-1, with TRBD2 matching 14 bases. This CDR3 region has 14 residues. V was pared by 7 bases and J by 10 bases, with 6 bases of the junction left unmatched. Looked up from germline, CDR1 is MNHEY and CDR2 is SMNVEV (reference sequence). The chain's CDR3 is CASKRGLAGEEQFF. The CDR3 nucleotides read TGTGCCAGCAAAAGGGGACTAGCGGGAGAGGAGCAGTTCTTC.

A few counts support this clone. This chain connects TRBV4-1 to TRBJ2-5, with 7 bases identical to TRBD2. This CDR3 has 17 residues. Germline V gene sequence: CDR1 MGHRA, CDR2 YSYEKL. J gave up 3 bases and V 0 bases, and 10 bases lay outside the gene matches. CDR3 bases: TGCGCCAGCAGCCAAGATAGGTGGACAAGCGGGGAAGAGACCCAGTACTTC. As protein: CASSQDRWTSGEETQYF.

The chain links TRBV5-1 to TRBJ2-1, with TRBD2 identical over 13 bases. The CDR3 contains 16 residues. From germline, CDR1 is SGHRS and CDR2 YFSETQ. Unmatched junction bases numbered 6, after V lost 4 bases and J lost 5 bases. CDR3 residues: CASSGTGTSGNNEQFF. In DNA, the CDR3 is TGCGCCAGCAGCGGTACCGGGACTAGCGGGAACAATGAGCAGTTCTTC.